This T cell receptor beta chain appears in the sequencing data of a study of T-cell memory formation after mild COVID-19. Findings and caveats of the study: Researchers report contracting CD4+ clones mostly in CM and EM, with CD8+ clones in EMRA.

Germline-derived CDR1 and CDR2 are SQVTM and ANQGSEA. V lost 6 bases to trimming and J lost 4 bases; unmatched junction nucleotides: 6. The CDR3 extends over 13 amino acids. A single record per CDR3 protein comes from TCRdb applying MiXCR to the 5' RACE reads. The top ten clones hold 10% to 12% of a sample with 190,000 or so distinct CDR3 sequences, around 26% of them seen once. This clonotype was observed a handful of times. Its target is unknown. The receptor was isolated from an adult woman who had mild COVID-19 (a few samples of this study predate the infection). Cell type and time point are not known. Material for sequencing was PBMCs or a T cell subset sorted from them (not recorded which). The rearrangement uses TRBV29-1 and TRBJ2-7; 10 nucleotides match TRBD2. CDR3 sequence (DNA): TGCAGCGTCCAACTAGCGGGAAAATACGAGCAGTACTTC. The encoded protein is CSVQLAGKYEQYF.